Sequencing of this T cell receptor (beta chain) was carried out in a study of blood T cell repertoires in COVID-19. About the study: Spain, Italy and the United States supplied samples that represented acute and convalescent COVID-19. Sources were T cells, B-cell-depleted T cells, or PBMCs; the material itself was cDNA or gDNA.

In the study's own analysis: Reference gene primers were amplified, and this amplification served to estimate nucleated cell counts. Clones were read by immunoSEQ multiplex PCR, and TCRdb kept only the in-frame ones, dropping some. That table furnishes V, J and clone size, whereas the DNA furnished D and trimming. This table has approximately 350,000 clones, around 88% appearing once. V shed 3 bases and J 6 bases; nucleotides not matched to a gene: 8. Germline V lookup: CDR1 MNHEY, CDR2 SVGEGT. This CDR3 is 16 amino acids long. Sequences were obtained from peripheral blood. The genes are TRBV6-2 or TRBV6-3 and TRBJ2-1; 10 bases align to TRBD2. The TCR originated in a man aged 25 to 40 with active or convalescent COVID-19. Written as DNA, the CDR3 is TGTGCCAGCAGTTATAGGGAGCGGGGGGGCCCCAATGAGCAGTTCTTC. Translation gives CASSYRERGGPNEQFF.